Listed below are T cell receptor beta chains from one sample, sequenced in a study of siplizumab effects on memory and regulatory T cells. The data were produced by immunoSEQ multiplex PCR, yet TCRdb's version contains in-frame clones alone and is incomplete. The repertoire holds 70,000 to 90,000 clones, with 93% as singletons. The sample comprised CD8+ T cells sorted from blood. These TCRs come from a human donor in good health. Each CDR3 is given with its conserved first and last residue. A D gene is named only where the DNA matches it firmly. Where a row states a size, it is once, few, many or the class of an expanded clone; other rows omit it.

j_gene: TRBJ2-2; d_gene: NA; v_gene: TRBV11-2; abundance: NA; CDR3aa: CASSLGIGGNTGELFF; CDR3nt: TGTGCCAGCAGCTTAGGGATAGGAGGTAACACCGGGGAGCTGTTTTTT
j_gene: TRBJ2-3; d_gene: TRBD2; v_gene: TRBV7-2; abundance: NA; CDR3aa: CASSLYEAGGGLDTQYF; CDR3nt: TGTGCCAGCAGCTTATATGAGGCGGGGGGAGGGTTAGATACGCAGTATTTT
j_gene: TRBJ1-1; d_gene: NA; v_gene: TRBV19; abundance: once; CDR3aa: CASSIAPNTEAFF; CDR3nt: TGTGCCAGTAGTATAGCTCCGAACACTGAAGCTTTCTTT
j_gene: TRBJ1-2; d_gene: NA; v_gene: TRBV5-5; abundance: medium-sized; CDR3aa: CASSLWQEGNYGYTF; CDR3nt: TGTGCCAGCAGCTTGTGGCAGGAGGGGAACTATGGCTACACCTTC
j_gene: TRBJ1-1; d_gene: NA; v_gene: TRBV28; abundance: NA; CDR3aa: CASSLGLHTEAFF; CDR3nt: TGTGCCAGCAGTTTGGGGCTGCACACTGAAGCTTTCTTT
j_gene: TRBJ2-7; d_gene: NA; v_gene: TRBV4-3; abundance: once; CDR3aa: CASSQDQSRLEQYF; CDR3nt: TGCGCCAGCAGCCAAGATCAATCAAGGCTCGAGCAGTACTTC
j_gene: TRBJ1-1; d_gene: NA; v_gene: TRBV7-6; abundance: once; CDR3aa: CASSLAVTSDMLNTEAFF; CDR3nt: TGTGCCAGCAGCTTAGCCGTTACTTCGGACATGCTGAACACTGAAGCTTTCTTT
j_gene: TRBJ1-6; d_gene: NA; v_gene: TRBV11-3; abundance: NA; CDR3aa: CASSLEFGGSPLHF; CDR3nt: TGTGCCAGCAGCCTAGAGTTTGGTGGTTCACCCCTCCACTTT
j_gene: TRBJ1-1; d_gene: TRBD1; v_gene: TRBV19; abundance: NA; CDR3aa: CASSTRQGRLNTEAFF; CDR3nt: TGTGCCAGTAGTACCCGACAGGGCCGCCTGAACACTGAAGCTTTCTTT
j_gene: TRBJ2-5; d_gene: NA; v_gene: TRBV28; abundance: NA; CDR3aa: CASSLGGTGNSETQYF; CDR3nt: TGTGCCAGCAGTTTAGGGGGGACCGGGAATTCGGAGACCCAGTACTTC
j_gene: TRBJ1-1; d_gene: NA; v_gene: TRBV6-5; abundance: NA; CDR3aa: CASSLIQGQVEAFF; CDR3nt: TGTGCCAGCAGTTTGATCCAGGGGCAGGTAGAAGCTTTCTTT
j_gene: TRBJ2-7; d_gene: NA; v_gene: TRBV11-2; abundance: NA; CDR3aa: CASSLHSSYEQYF; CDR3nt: TGTGCCAGCAGCCTACACAGCTCCTACGAGCAGTACTTC
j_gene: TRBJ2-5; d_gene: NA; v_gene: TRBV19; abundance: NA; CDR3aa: CASSIGGGVQETQYF; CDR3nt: TGTGCCAGTAGTATAGGAGGGGGAGTTCAAGAGACCCAGTACTTC
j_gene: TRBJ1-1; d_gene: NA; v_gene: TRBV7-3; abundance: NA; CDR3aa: CASSLYGGGTEAFF; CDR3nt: TGTGCCAGCAGCTTATATGGAGGGGGGACTGAAGCTTTCTTT
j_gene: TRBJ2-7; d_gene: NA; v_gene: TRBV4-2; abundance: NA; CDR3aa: CASSQDATLWEQYF; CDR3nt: TGTGCCAGCAGCCAAGATGCTACTCTCTGGGAGCAGTACTTC
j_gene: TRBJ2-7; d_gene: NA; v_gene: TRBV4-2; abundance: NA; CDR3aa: CASSQGDGFYEQYF; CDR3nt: TGTGCCAGCAGCCAAGGCGACGGATTCTACGAGCAGTACTTC
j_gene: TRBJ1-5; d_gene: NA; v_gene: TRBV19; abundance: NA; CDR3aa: CASSLGLGPNQPQHF; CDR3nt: TGTGCCAGTAGTCTTGGTTTGGGACCCAATCAGCCCCAGCATTTT
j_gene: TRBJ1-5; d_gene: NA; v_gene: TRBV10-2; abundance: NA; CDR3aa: CASSESVGPTWPQHF; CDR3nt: TGCGCCAGCAGTGAATCCGTGGGTCCTACCTGGCCCCAGCATTTT
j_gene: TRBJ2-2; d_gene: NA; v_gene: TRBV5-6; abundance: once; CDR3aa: CASSSGTTNTGELFF; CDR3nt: TGTGCCAGCAGCTCCGGGACAACGAACACCGGGGAGCTGTTTTTT
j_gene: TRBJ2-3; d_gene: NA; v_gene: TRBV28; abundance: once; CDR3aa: CASRGVHTDTQYF; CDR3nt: TGTGCCAGCAGAGGGGTCCACACAGATACGCAGTATTTT
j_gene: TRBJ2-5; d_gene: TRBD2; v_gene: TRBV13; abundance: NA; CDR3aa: CASSLSGRQETQYF; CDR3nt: TGTGCCAGCAGCCTTAGCGGGCGCCAAGAGACCCAGTACTTC
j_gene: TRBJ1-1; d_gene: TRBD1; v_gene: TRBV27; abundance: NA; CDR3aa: CASSLYAGGPNTEAFF; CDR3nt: TGTGCCAGCAGTTTATATGCAGGGGGCCCAAACACTGAAGCTTTCTTT
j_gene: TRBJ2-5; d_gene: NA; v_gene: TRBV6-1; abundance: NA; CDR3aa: CASSEANTGETQYF; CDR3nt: TGTGCCAGCAGTGAAGCGAACACCGGGGAGACCCAGTACTTC
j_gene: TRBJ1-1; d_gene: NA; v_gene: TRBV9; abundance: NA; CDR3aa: CASSGEGEGLNTEAFF; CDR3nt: TGTGCCAGCAGCGGGGAGGGAGAGGGGCTGAACACTGAAGCTTTCTTT
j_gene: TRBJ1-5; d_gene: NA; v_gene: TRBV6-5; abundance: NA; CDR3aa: CASSTTGFRQPQHF; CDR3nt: TGTGCCAGCAGTACTACAGGTTTCAGACAGCCCCAGCATTTT
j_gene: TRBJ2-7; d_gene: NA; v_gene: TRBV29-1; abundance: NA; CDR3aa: CSVEGGNSYEQYF; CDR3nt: TGCAGCGTTGAAGGGGGCAACTCCTACGAGCAGTACTTC
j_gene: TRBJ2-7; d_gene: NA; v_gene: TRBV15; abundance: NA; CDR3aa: CATSRGGSSYEQYF; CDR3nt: TGTGCCACCAGCAGAGGAGGCAGCTCCTACGAGCAGTACTTC